This T cell receptor beta chain is from a study of cytomegalovirus exposure and HLA in healthy donors. Study-level points and caveats: Presence/absence analyses supposed approximately even sequencing depth among donors. Based on reports, TCR beta sequences accurately predicted HLA-A and HLA-B alleles for most subjects.

The PCR employed 60 Vbeta primers together with 13 Jbeta primers. Assay: immunoSEQ multiplex PCR; the TCRdb copy retains only in-frame clones and omits some. There are about 140,000 clones in the sample; 73% occur only once, and roughly an eighth lies in the top ten. This clone was counted only a few times. What it binds is unknown. Germline V CDR1 and CDR2: SGHTS, YDEGEE. The CDR3 covers 14 residues. Trimming pared 3 bases from V and 2 bases from J, leaving 12 bases between. Sequenced material: PBMCs. The genes are TRBV5-8 and TRBJ2-7; D perhaps matches TRBD1 (6 bases). The clonotype comes from a human donor in good health. The CDR3 bases are TGTGCCAGCAGCTCGCAGGGGTTACCCTACGAGCAGTACTTC. Amino acids: CASSSQGLPYEQYF. The full variable domain, its missing parts supplied by reference TRBV5-8 and TRBJ2-7, is EAGVTQSPTHLIKTRGQQATLRCSPISGHTSVYWYQQALGLGLQFLLWYDEGEERNRGNFPPRFSGRQFPNYSSELNVNALELEDSALYLCASSSQGLPYEQYFGPGTRLTVT.